One sample yielded the 2 T cell receptor beta chains listed below, sequenced in a study of Ad26.COV2.S vaccination and SARS-CoV-2 variants. Treatment given: around 19 received Ad26.COV2.S at low or high dose, single or two shots; 5 received placebo; per-sample allocation not given. Specimens were obtained on day 63 following the first vaccine or placebo injection. Sequenced by immunoSEQ multiplex PCR; TCRdb stores in-frame clones only, minus some. This sample has about half a million clones, with approximately 90% found just once. This specimen was peripheral blood, taken in a trial of Ad26.COV2.S vaccine versus placebo. The receptors were sampled from a person between 18 and 65 years old who received the Ad26.COV2.S COVID-19 vaccine or a placebo.

The chain carries TRBV4-1 and TRBJ1-1; D call uncertain. V was pared by 3 bases and J by 1 base, with 15 bases between. The CDR3 length is 16 residues. Germline-derived CDR1 and CDR2 are MGHRA and YSYEKL. The CDR3 loop reads CASSHSKGLRNTEAFF. The CDR3 DNA follows: TGCGCCAGCAGCCATTCAAAGGGTTTACGGAACACTGAAGCTTTCTTT.

The V call is TRBV9, the J call TRBJ1-1, with 9 bases lining up with TRBD1. The V and J ends lost 0 bases and 13 bases, in that order; junction bases with no gene match: 13. This CDR3 spans 15 amino acids. The germline V gene encodes CDR1 SGDLS and CDR2 YYNGEE. CDR3 sequence reads: CASSVEVGQGRSVFF. The CDR3 DNA reads TGTGCCAGCAGCGTAGAGGTAGGACAGGGGCGATCGGTTTTCTTT.